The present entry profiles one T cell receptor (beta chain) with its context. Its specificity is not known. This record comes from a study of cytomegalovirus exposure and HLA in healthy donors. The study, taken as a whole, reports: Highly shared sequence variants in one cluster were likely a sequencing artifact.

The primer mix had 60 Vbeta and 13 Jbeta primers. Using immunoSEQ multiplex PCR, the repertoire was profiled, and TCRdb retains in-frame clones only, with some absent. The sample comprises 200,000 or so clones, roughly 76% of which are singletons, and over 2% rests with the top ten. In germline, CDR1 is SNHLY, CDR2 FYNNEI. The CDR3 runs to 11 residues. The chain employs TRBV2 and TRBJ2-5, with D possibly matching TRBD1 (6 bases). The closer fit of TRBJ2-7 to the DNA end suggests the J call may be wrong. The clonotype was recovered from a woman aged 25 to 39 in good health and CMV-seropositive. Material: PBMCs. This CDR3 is CASSGQYEQYF. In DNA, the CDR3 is TGTGCCAGCTCTGGACAGTACGAGCAGTACTTC.